The next 16 T cell receptor beta chains were all read from a single sample in a study of shared clonotypes between healthy human individuals. Sequencing used immunoSEQ multiplex PCR; TCRdb keeps in-frame clones, though not all of them. The table lists 2 million to 2.5 million clones, about nine tenths of them singletons, with approximately 0.39% in the top ten. The sequenced sample consisted of naive CD4+ T cells from PBMCs. Stated subset: CD45RA+ positively selected. All receptors come from a man between 18 and 35 years old in good health. Some clones in this sample may be carry-over from other donors' samples.

The V call is TRBV6-1, the J call TRBJ2-1; D gene unclear. This CDR3 has 14 amino acids. V lost 5 bases and J 8 bases, leaving 16 bases between the germline ends. Germline assignment: CDR1 MNHNS and CDR2 SASEGT. DNA for the CDR3: TGTGCCAGCAGTTTACTTGGGAAAGGAGATGAGCAGTTCTTC. It yields the protein CASSLLGKGDEQFF.

The rearrangement joins TRBV27 to TRBJ1-4; no reliable D call. This CDR3 region has 16 residues. Germline-derived CDR1 and CDR2 are MNHEY and SMNVEV (reference sequence). Trimming took 0 bases from V and 7 from J, leaving 15 bases between them. The CDR3 nucleotides are TGTGCCAGCAGTTTATCAGCGGGAGGTCGGGGTGAAAAACTGTTTTTT. It specifies CASSLSAGGRGEKLFF.

This rearrangement joins TRBV9 to TRBJ2-7; 8 bases are shared with TRBD1. This CDR3 has 13 residues. CDR1 SGDLS and CDR2 YYNGEE come from the germline V gene. V trimming: 3 bases; J trimming: 6 bases; junction bases outside the gene matches: 5. This CDR3 is CASSATGVSEQYF. CDR3 sequence (DNA): TGTGCCAGCAGCGCGACAGGGGTCTCCGAGCAGTACTTC.

This chain joins TRBV4-1 and TRBJ2-5, with D unclear. Between the trimmed V and J ends, which lost 1 base and 1 base, there was a span of 16 bases. The germline V gene encodes CDR1 MGHRA and CDR2 YSYEKL. The CDR3 consists of 17 residues. The CDR3 nucleotides read TGCGCCAGCAGCCAAGTTCTCTCGGCAGCCGTCCAAGAGACCCAGTACTTC. This encodes CASSQVLSAAVQETQYF.

With regard to this clone: At the DNA level, this CDR3 is encoded by other sequences in the same sample as well. This sequence joins TRBV18 and TRBJ2-3; TRBD2 is a possible D gene (5 bases). Between the trimmed V and J ends, which lost 2 bases and 2 bases, there was a span of 11 bases. CDR1 KGHSH and CDR2 LQKENI come from the germline V gene. The length of the CDR3 is 15 residues. CDR3 nucleotides: TGTGCCAGCTCACCAGTGCGGACTGACACAGATACGCAGTATTTT. It codes for CASSPVRTDTDTQYF.

This clone was recorded once. The CDR3 DNA is TGCGCCAGCAGCTTCGGAGGGGCTGAGGCAGATACGCAGTATTTT. Protein: CASSFGGAEADTQYF. The chain joins TRBV5-1 to TRBJ2-3; tentatively, D is TRBD2 (6 bases). This CDR3 contains 15 residues. In germline, CDR1 is SGHRS, CDR2 YFSETQ. V lost 2 bases, J lost 4 bases, and 14 bases lay in between.

CDR3 in amino acids: CASSIGSGYTF. DNA of the CDR3: TGTGCCAGCAGCATAGGGTCTGGCTACACCTTC. The chain recombines TRBV28 with TRBJ1-2; no clear D gene. Trimming stripped 6 bases from V and 7 bases from J, with 9 bases between. Germline CDR1 MDHEN, CDR2 SYDVKM. There are 11 residues in the CDR3.

As for this clone: In the same sample, other DNA sequences code for this CDR3. The chain uses TRBV2 and TRBJ2-7; D perhaps matches TRBD1 (6 bases). V lost 3 bases and J 1 base, leaving 10 bases between the germline ends. CDR1 and CDR2 (germline): SNHLY, FYNNEI. The CDR3 length is 14 residues. CDR3 protein: CASSDQGRSYEQYF. The CDR3 DNA is TGTGCCAGCAGTGACCAGGGGCGATCCTACGAGCAGTACTTC.

V usage is TRBV6-1 and J usage is TRBJ1-4; 8 nucleotides line up with TRBD1. The germline CDR1 and CDR2 sequences are MNHNS and SASEGT. The CDR3 is made up of 15 amino acids. V lost 6 bases, J lost 12 bases, and 15 bases stayed unmatched. The CDR3 protein is CASSPGQAPYAELFF. Here the CDR3 DNA reads TGTGCCAGCAGCCCGGGACAGGCCCCCTATGCCGAACTGTTTTTT.

This clone showed up just once. The gene calls are TRBV11-3 and TRBJ2-7; tentative D call: TRBD1 (8 bases). Germline loops: CDR1 SGHNT, CDR2 YENEEA. The CDR3 covers 15 residues. Between the trimmed V and J ends, which lost 5 bases and 5 bases, there was a span of 19 bases. CDR3 bases: TGTGCCAGCAGCCCCGGACAGGGAGGGGGTCACGAGCAGTACTTC. Protein: CASSPGQGGGHEQYF. Variable domain in full (rest from reference TRBV11-3 and TRBJ2-7): EAGVVQSPRYKIIEKKQPVAFWCNPISGHNTLYWYLQNLGQGPELLIRYENEEAVDDSQLPKDRFSAERLKGVDSTLKIQPAELGDSAVYLCASSPGQGGGHEQYFGPGTRLTVT.

The chain joins TRBV19 to TRBJ1-5, with TRBD1 as a possible D gene (6 bases). The CDR3 runs 17 residues. Trimming left V 5 bases short and J 7 bases short, with 24 bases between. Germline-derived CDR1 and CDR2 are LNHDA and SQIVND (reference sequence). CDR3: CASSLQGIGVFGQPQHF. The CDR3 DNA reads as TGTGCCAGTAGTTTACAGGGTATTGGGGTCTTCGGACAGCCCCAGCATTTT.

The chain combines TRBV19 with TRBJ2-7; no clear D. V was cut by 3 bases and J by 4 bases, with 10 bases left in between. The germline V gene encodes CDR1 LNHDA and CDR2 SQIVND (reference sequence). The CDR3 sequence is 13 residues long. CDR3: CASSIPPRYEQYF. The CDR3 coding sequence is TGTGCCAGTAGTATTCCCCCAAGGTACGAGCAGTACTTC.

This chain connects TRBV7-3 to TRBJ1-2; D might be TRBD1 (5 bases). CDR3 length: 14 amino acids. V lost 3 bases, J lost 6 bases, and 14 bases lay in between. Germline CDR1 SGHTA, CDR2 FQGTGA. CDR3 coding DNA: TGTGCCAGCAGCTTGGGCAGGGCGAGGGATGGCTACACCTTC. Amino acids: CASSLGRARDGYTF.

This chain uses TRBV27 with TRBJ2-3; 7 positions agree with TRBD1. Germline-derived CDR1 and CDR2 are MNHEY and SMNVEV (reference sequence). The J segment lost 1 base and the V segment lost 6 bases, leaving 7 bases of the junction unmatched. The CDR3 length is 15 residues. CDR3 DNA sequence: TGTGCCAGCAGATACCGGGACAGCCGCACAGATACGCAGTATTTT. It specifies CASRYRDSRTDTQYF.

The chain employs TRBV5-1 and TRBJ2-6, with D possibly matching TRBD1 (6 bases). The CDR3 has 16 amino acids. V lost 2 bases, J lost 1 base, and 10 bases lay in between. The germline CDR1 and CDR2 sequences are SGHRS and YFSETQ. The CDR3 protein is CASSLTGYSGANVLTF. CDR3 nucleotide sequence: TGCGCCAGCAGCTTAACAGGGTATTCTGGGGCCAACGTCCTGACTTTC.

As to this clone: Other DNA sequences in this sample translate to the same CDR3. The chain uses TRBV30 and TRBJ2-6; no definite D call. This CDR3 has 12 amino acids. Trimming left V 1 base short and J 2 bases short, with 0 bases between. Germline CDR1 and CDR2: GTSNPN and SVGIG (reference sequence). CDR3 loop: CAWSAGANVLTF. CDR3 nucleotide sequence: TGTGCCTGGAGTGCTGGGGCCAACGTCCTGACTTTC.